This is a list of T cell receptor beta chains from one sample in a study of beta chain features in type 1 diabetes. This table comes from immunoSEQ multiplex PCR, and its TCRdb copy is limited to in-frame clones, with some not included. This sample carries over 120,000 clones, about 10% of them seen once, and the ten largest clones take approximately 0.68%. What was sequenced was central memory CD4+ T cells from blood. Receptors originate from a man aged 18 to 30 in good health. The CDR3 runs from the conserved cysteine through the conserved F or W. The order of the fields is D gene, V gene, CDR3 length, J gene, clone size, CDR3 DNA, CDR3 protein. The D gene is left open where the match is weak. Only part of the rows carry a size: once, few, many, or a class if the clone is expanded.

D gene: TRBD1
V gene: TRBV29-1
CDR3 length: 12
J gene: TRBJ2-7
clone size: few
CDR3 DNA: TGCAGCGTCGGTGACAGGGGATACGAGCAGTACTTC
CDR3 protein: CSVGDRGYEQYF

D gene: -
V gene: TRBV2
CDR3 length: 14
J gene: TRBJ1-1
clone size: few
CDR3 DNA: TGTGCCAGCACCGACGGGACAACGAACACTGAAGCTTTCTTT
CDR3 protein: CASTDGTTNTEAFF

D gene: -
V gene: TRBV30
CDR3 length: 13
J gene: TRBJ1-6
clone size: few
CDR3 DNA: TGTGCTTCTGGGGTTCAATCGGGGTCACCCCTCCACTTT
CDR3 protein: CASGVQSGSPLHF

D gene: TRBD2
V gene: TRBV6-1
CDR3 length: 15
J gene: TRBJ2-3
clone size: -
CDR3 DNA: TGTGCCAGCAGTGAACGGGGGGGCTACACAGATACGCAGTATTTT
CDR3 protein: CASSERGGYTDTQYF

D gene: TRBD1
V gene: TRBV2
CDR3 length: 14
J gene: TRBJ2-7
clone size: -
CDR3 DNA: TGTGCCAGCAGTGAAGAGGGGGCCCTAGACGAGCAGTACTTC
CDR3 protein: CASSEEGALDEQYF

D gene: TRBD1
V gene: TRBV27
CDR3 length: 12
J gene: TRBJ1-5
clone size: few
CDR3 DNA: TGTGCCAGCAGGACAGGGGGTCAGCCCCAGCATTTT
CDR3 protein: CASRTGGQPQHF

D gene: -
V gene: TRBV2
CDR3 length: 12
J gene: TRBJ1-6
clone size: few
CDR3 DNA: TGTGCCAGCAGAGTGGAGGGTTCACCCCTCCACTTT
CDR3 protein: CASRVEGSPLHF

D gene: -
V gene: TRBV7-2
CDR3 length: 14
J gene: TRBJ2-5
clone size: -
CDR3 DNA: TGTGCCAGCAGCTCTTACGGTGCCCAAGAGACCCAGTACTTC
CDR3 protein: CASSSYGAQETQYF

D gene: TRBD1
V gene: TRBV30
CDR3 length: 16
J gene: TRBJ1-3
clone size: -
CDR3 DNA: TGTGCCTGGACCAGGGCCGGGACAGGGACAGGAAACACCATATATTTT
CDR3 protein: CAWTRAGTGTGNTIYF

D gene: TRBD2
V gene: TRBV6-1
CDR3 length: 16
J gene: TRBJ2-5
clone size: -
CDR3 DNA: TGTGCCAGCAGTGAAGTCGCGACTAGCGACCAAGAGACCCAGTACTTC
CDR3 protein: CASSEVATSDQETQYF

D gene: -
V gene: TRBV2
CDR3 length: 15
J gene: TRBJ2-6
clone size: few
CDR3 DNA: TGTGCCAGCAGTGAGAGTCGCTCTGGGGCCAACGTCCTGACTTTC
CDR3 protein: CASSESRSGANVLTF